The clone carrying this TCR beta chain was recorded a few times. TCRdb passed the RT-PCR reads through MiXCR, listing each CDR3 protein once. The sample holds almost 700,000 distinct CDR3 sequences, 14% seen once. This TCR came from a female donor in good health, serving as a healthy control. The sample consisted of memory CD4+ T cells from blood.

This CDR3 is CASSQTSGTSTDTQYF. DNA for the CDR3: TGTGCCAGCAGTCAGACTAGCGGAACTAGCACAGATACGCAGTATTTT. V and J are TRBV28 and TRBJ2-3; 9 positions match TRBD2. There are 16 residues in the CDR3. Germline V CDR1 and CDR2: MDHEN, SYDVKM. With 5 bases clipped from V and 0 bases from J, the junction kept 6 bases outside the gene matches.